This T cell receptor (beta chain) was documented in a study of blood T cell repertoires in COVID-19. Background on the study: The study drew acute and convalescent COVID-19 samples from the United States, Italy and Spain. PBMCs, B-cell-depleted T cells, or T cells provided the cDNA or gDNA that made up the material.

Assay used: immunoSEQ multiplex PCR; TCRdb lists only in-frame clones, some missing. The sample contains fewer than 350,000 clones, roughly 87% of which appear only once. Seattle patient enrollment occurred during active infection, with longitudinal follow-up thereafter. The origin of this receptor is a man aged 25-45 years with COVID-19, enrolled during active disease. The specimen sequenced was peripheral blood.

CDR3 nucleotides: TGTGCCAGCAGCCGACTAGTGACTGCATCCTACAATGAGCAGTTCTTC. Amino acids: CASSRLVTASYNEQFF. The rearrangement joins TRBV5-8 to TRBJ2-1; possible D gene TRBD2, 6 bases. CDR3 length equals 16 residues. Deletions cut 4 bases from V and 1 base from J, with 15 bases between. Germline CDR1 SGHTS, CDR2 YDEGEE.